The 7 T cell receptor beta chains below all came from one sample that was sequenced in a study of graft-versus-host responses after intestinal transplantation. For these receptors, no antigen is known. Generated by immunoSEQ multiplex PCR, the TCRdb table keeps only in-frame clones and is missing some. The sample lists about 26,000 clones, over 80% occurring once. The source material was unstimulated CD4+ T cells sorted from spleen or lymph node cells, sampled before intestinal transplant. The origin of the receptors is a human donor who received an intestinal transplant.

This clone was found once. The CDR3 DNA reads as TGCGCCAGCAGCTTGGTACTAGGGCAAGAGACCCAGTACTTC. Protein product: CASSLVLGQETQYF. The chain uses TRBV5-1 and TRBJ2-5; the D gene is possibly TRBD2 (5 bases). The CDR3 has 14 amino acids. With 0 bases removed from V and 2 bases from J, the gap between germline ends came to 8 bases. CDR1 is SGHRS, CDR2 YFSETQ, per germline. The variable domain in full, completed from reference TRBV5-1 and TRBJ2-5, reads KAGVTQTPRYLIKTRGQQVTLSCSPISGHRSVSWYQQTPGQGLQFLFEYFSETQRNKGNFPGRFSGRQFSNSRSEMNVSTLELGDSALYLCASSLVLGQETQYFGPGTRLLVL.

V usage is TRBV7-8 and J usage is TRBJ2-7; D gene ambiguous. The length of the CDR3 is 12 residues. Germline V gives CDR1 SGHVS, CDR2 FQNEAQ. Trimming took off 1 base at V and 6 bases at J, with 7 bases between the two ends. The CDR3, as DNA: TGTGCCAGCAGCTTAGATGCGAGCGAGCAGTACTTC. Its translation is CASSLDASEQYF.

The chain has TRBV11-3 and TRBJ2-7; D is perhaps TRBD1 (5 bases). The CDR3 contains 13 residues. Germline lookup yields CDR1 SGHNT and CDR2 YENEEA. V was cut by 2 bases and J by 6 bases, with 11 bases left in between. CDR3 DNA sequence: TGTGCCAGCAGCTTATTTGGGGCAGCCGAGCAGTACTTC. Protein sequence: CASSLFGAAEQYF.

The rearrangement joins TRBV10-3 to TRBJ1-1; 10 bases map to TRBD1. V shed 2 bases and J 3 bases; nucleotides not matched to a gene: 0. Germline lookup yields CDR1 ENHRY and CDR2 SYGVKD. The CDR3 has 14 residues. CDR3 sequence (DNA): TGTGCCATCAGTGAGGGACAGGGGGACACTGAAGCTTTCTTT. Amino acid sequence: CAISEGQGDTEAFF.

Concerning this clone itself: Other DNA sequences in the same sample also yield this CDR3. The chain employs TRBV6-1 and TRBJ2-7, with D unclear. Per germline, CDR1 MNHNS and CDR2 SASEGT. V was clipped by 5 bases and J by 4 bases, with 6 bases between them. This CDR3 is built from 11 residues. CDR3 DNA: TGTGCCAGCAGTAACCTTTACGAGCAGTACTTC. This sequence encodes CASSNLYEQYF.

The rearrangement joins TRBV19 to TRBJ1-5, with TRBD1 identical over 8 bases. Germline lookup yields CDR1 LNHDA and CDR2 SQIVND (reference sequence). V dropped 3 bases and J dropped 2; count of bases not matched to a gene: 6. The CDR3 runs to 16 residues. In DNA, the CDR3 is TGTGCCAGTAGTATCAGGGGGCGAGTGGGCAATCAGCCCCAGCATTTT. Its translation is CASSIRGRVGNQPQHF.

The CDR3 spells CASSLRQGVQDTQYF. Written as DNA, the CDR3 is TGTGCCAGCAGCTTAAGACAGGGTGTTCAAGATACGCAGTATTTT. V usage is TRBV11-2 and J usage is TRBJ2-3, with 7 bases aligning to TRBD1. In germline, CDR1 is SGHAT, CDR2 FQNNGV. V lost 2 bases and J lost 5; bases outside the gene matches: 7. The length of the CDR3 is 15 residues. The entire variable domain, with the rest obtained from reference TRBV11-2 and TRBJ2-3, is as follows: EAGVAQSPRYKIIEKRQSVAFWCNPISGHATLYWYQQILGQGPKLLIQFQNNGVVDDSQLPKDRFSAERLKGVDSTLKIQPAKLEDSAVYLCASSLRQGVQDTQYFGPGTRLTVL.